A selection of T cell receptor beta chains follows, all from one sample in a study of cytomegalovirus exposure and HLA in healthy donors. Here immunoSEQ multiplex PCR was the method, and the copy in TCRdb shows in-frame clones only, minus some. Among roughly 45,000 clones, 80% to 95% were seen once, and the ten largest hold over 5.5%. Sequencing input: PBMCs. These receptors were taken from a man aged 18 to 30 in good health and CMV-seronegative. The CDR3 runs from the conserved cysteine through the conserved F or W. The order of the fields is D gene, clone size, J gene, V gene, CDR3 protein, CDR3 DNA. D genes are given only for firm matches. Clone size, where shown, is once, few, many, or a class for clones that have expanded.

D gene: -
clone size: -
J gene: TRBJ1-5
V gene: TRBV5-5
CDR3 protein: CASRQTDRKNQPQHF
CDR3 DNA: TGTGCCAGCAGACAAACCGACAGGAAAAATCAGCCCCAGCATTTT

D gene: -
clone size: -
J gene: TRBJ1-2
V gene: TRBV6-4
CDR3 protein: CASPPTTDNYGYTF
CDR3 DNA: TGTGCCAGCCCACCCACGACAGATAACTATGGCTACACCTTC

D gene: -
clone size: -
J gene: TRBJ2-2
V gene: TRBV2
CDR3 protein: CASSALGGSAGELFF
CDR3 DNA: TGTGCCAGCAGCGCGCTTGGAGGGAGTGCCGGGGAGCTGTTTTTT

D gene: TRBD2
clone size: -
J gene: TRBJ2-5
V gene: TRBV28
CDR3 protein: CASSFGTSGAYQETQYF
CDR3 DNA: TGTGCCAGCAGTTTCGGGACTAGCGGAGCGTACCAAGAGACCCAGTACTTC

D gene: TRBD1
clone size: -
J gene: TRBJ2-5
V gene: TRBV4-1
CDR3 protein: CASSQDLDRGRETQYF
CDR3 DNA: TGCGCCAGCAGCCAAGATCTGGACAGGGGGCGAGAGACCCAGTACTTC

D gene: TRBD1
clone size: -
J gene: TRBJ1-5
V gene: TRBV10-3
CDR3 protein: CAISEGQGVDQPQHF
CDR3 DNA: TGTGCCATCAGTGAAGGACAGGGGGTCGATCAGCCCCAGCATTTT

D gene: -
clone size: -
J gene: TRBJ1-2
V gene: TRBV5-6
CDR3 protein: CASSYTGNYGYTF
CDR3 DNA: TGTGCCAGCAGCTATACAGGGAACTATGGCTACACCTTC

D gene: TRBD2
clone size: -
J gene: TRBJ2-5
V gene: TRBV7-3
CDR3 protein: CASSLGGGRETQYF
CDR3 DNA: TGTGCCAGCAGCTTGGGGGGAGGGCGCGAGACCCAGTACTTC

D gene: TRBD2
clone size: once
J gene: TRBJ2-1
V gene: TRBV7-3
CDR3 protein: CASSLSIPPSGGTYNEQFF
CDR3 DNA: TGTGCCAGCAGCTTATCAATACCCCCTAGCGGGGGTACCTACAATGAGCAGTTCTTC

D gene: TRBD1
clone size: -
J gene: TRBJ1-5
V gene: TRBV6-5
CDR3 protein: CASSYGQGRDQPQHF
CDR3 DNA: TGTGCCAGCAGTTACGGACAGGGTCGGGATCAGCCCCAGCATTTT

D gene: TRBD1
clone size: -
J gene: TRBJ1-2
V gene: TRBV4-1
CDR3 protein: CASSQNPGQDDYGYTF
CDR3 DNA: TGCGCCAGCAGCCAGAACCCGGGACAGGACGACTATGGCTACACCTTC

D gene: -
clone size: once
J gene: TRBJ2-1
V gene: TRBV5-1
CDR3 protein: CASSWGPTNEQFF
CDR3 DNA: TGCGCCAGCAGCTGGGGGCCTACCAATGAGCAGTTCTTC

D gene: -
clone size: -
J gene: TRBJ1-2
V gene: TRBV7-2
CDR3 protein: CASSLARQLNGYTF
CDR3 DNA: TGTGCCAGCAGCTTAGCCCGACAGCTTAATGGCTACACCTTC

D gene: TRBD1
clone size: -
J gene: TRBJ2-3
V gene: TRBV6-4
CDR3 protein: CASSDGQGAPDTQYF
CDR3 DNA: TGTGCCAGCAGTGATGGACAGGGAGCCCCAGATACGCAGTATTTT

D gene: TRBD1
clone size: -
J gene: TRBJ1-1
V gene: TRBV9
CDR3 protein: CASSSTGAHTEAFF
CDR3 DNA: TGTGCCAGCAGTTCTACAGGGGCGCACACTGAAGCTTTCTTT

D gene: -
clone size: -
J gene: TRBJ1-2
V gene: TRBV11-2
CDR3 protein: CASSLDGRVNYGYTF
CDR3 DNA: TGTGCCAGCAGCTTAGACGGGAGGGTTAACTATGGCTACACCTTC

D gene: TRBD1
clone size: -
J gene: TRBJ2-1
V gene: TRBV6-5
CDR3 protein: CASSPGQYSYNEQFF
CDR3 DNA: TGTGCCAGCAGTCCGGGACAGTATAGCTACAATGAGCAGTTCTTC

D gene: TRBD1
clone size: -
J gene: TRBJ1-5
V gene: TRBV6-1
CDR3 protein: CASSPPGQNQPQHF
CDR3 DNA: TGTGCCAGCAGCCCACCGGGACAGAATCAGCCCCAGCATTTT

D gene: -
clone size: -
J gene: TRBJ2-5
V gene: TRBV19
CDR3 protein: CASSIWPGAWQETQYF
CDR3 DNA: TGTGCCAGTAGTATTTGGCCGGGTGCATGGCAAGAGACCCAGTACTTC

D gene: -
clone size: few
J gene: TRBJ1-3
V gene: TRBV7-2
CDR3 protein: CASSPDSSGNTIYF
CDR3 DNA: TGTGCCAGCAGCCCCGACAGCTCTGGAAACACCATATATTTT

D gene: -
clone size: -
J gene: TRBJ1-6
V gene: TRBV7-2
CDR3 protein: CASSLVTISPLHF
CDR3 DNA: TGTGCCAGCAGCTTAGTTACAATATCACCCCTCCACTTT

D gene: TRBD1
clone size: -
J gene: TRBJ2-4
V gene: TRBV4-1
CDR3 protein: CASSQDYRGMGIQYF
CDR3 DNA: TGCGCCAGCAGCCAAGATTACAGGGGAATGGGCATTCAGTACTTC

D gene: -
clone size: -
J gene: TRBJ2-1
V gene: TRBV11-3
CDR3 protein: CASSLGGGQALYNEQFF
CDR3 DNA: TGTGCCAGCAGCTTAGGGGGGGGACAGGCGCTCTACAATGAGCAGTTCTTC

D gene: TRBD1
clone size: -
J gene: TRBJ2-1
V gene: TRBV7-2
CDR3 protein: CASTTVTGTGVSNEQFF
CDR3 DNA: TGTGCCAGCACTACTGTAACCGGGACAGGGGTCTCCAATGAGCAGTTCTTC

D gene: TRBD2
clone size: -
J gene: TRBJ2-5
V gene: TRBV11-2
CDR3 protein: CASSQGVAGGQETQYF
CDR3 DNA: TGTGCCAGCAGCCAAGGGGTAGCGGGAGGCCAAGAGACCCAGTACTTC

D gene: -
clone size: -
J gene: TRBJ1-6
V gene: TRBV9
CDR3 protein: CASSATPSGGRNSPLHF
CDR3 DNA: TGTGCCAGCAGCGCCACTCCCTCGGGGGGTAGAAATTCACCCCTCCACTTT

D gene: -
clone size: -
J gene: TRBJ1-2
V gene: TRBV2
CDR3 protein: CASSDFRAPDGYTF
CDR3 DNA: TGTGCCAGCAGTGACTTCAGGGCTCCGGATGGCTACACCTTC

D gene: -
clone size: -
J gene: TRBJ1-2
V gene: TRBV6-6
CDR3 protein: CASSQQARAQYGYTF
CDR3 DNA: TGTGCCAGCAGTCAACAGGCACGGGCCCAATATGGCTACACCTTC

D gene: -
clone size: -
J gene: TRBJ2-7
V gene: TRBV21-1
CDR3 protein: CASKEGTAQYEQYF
CDR3 DNA: TGTGCCAGCAAAGAGGGGACAGCCCAGTACGAGCAGTACTTC

D gene: TRBD1
clone size: -
J gene: TRBJ2-1
V gene: TRBV9
CDR3 protein: CASSAGTVSYNEQFF
CDR3 DNA: TGTGCCAGCAGCGCCGGGACAGTCTCCTACAATGAGCAGTTCTTC

D gene: TRBD1
clone size: -
J gene: TRBJ1-4
V gene: TRBV11-2
CDR3 protein: CASSFGTGDEKLFF
CDR3 DNA: TGTGCCAGCAGCTTCGGGACAGGGGATGAAAAACTGTTTTTT

D gene: -
clone size: -
J gene: TRBJ2-2
V gene: TRBV5-4
CDR3 protein: CASSDRRGGGTGELFF
CDR3 DNA: TGTGCCAGCAGCGACCGGCGCGGGGGCGGCACCGGGGAGCTGTTTTTT

D gene: -
clone size: -
J gene: TRBJ1-1
V gene: TRBV11-1
CDR3 protein: CASSFLRGTEAFF
CDR3 DNA: TGTGCCAGCAGCTTTTTAAGGGGCACTGAAGCTTTCTTT

D gene: -
clone size: -
J gene: TRBJ2-6
V gene: TRBV25-1
CDR3 protein: CASQNYKTNVLTF
CDR3 DNA: TGTGCCAGCCAGAATTATAAGACCAACGTCCTGACTTTC

D gene: -
clone size: -
J gene: TRBJ1-2
V gene: TRBV27
CDR3 protein: CASSPGGVGLGYGYTF
CDR3 DNA: TGTGCCAGCAGTCCCGGGGGGGTTGGGTTGGGGTATGGCTACACCTTC

D gene: -
clone size: once
J gene: TRBJ2-1
V gene: TRBV27
CDR3 protein: CASRFTGSWVGSYNEQFF
CDR3 DNA: TGTGCCAGCCGATTTACGGGGTCGTGGGTTGGGTCCTACAATGAGCAGTTCTTC

D gene: -
clone size: -
J gene: TRBJ2-3
V gene: TRBV28
CDR3 protein: CASGGASTDTQYF
CDR3 DNA: TGTGCCAGCGGGGGGGCTAGCACAGATACGCAGTATTTT

D gene: -
clone size: -
J gene: TRBJ1-3
V gene: TRBV5-1
CDR3 protein: CASSLDAPDDGNTIYF
CDR3 DNA: TGCGCCAGCAGCCTAGACGCTCCGGATGATGGAAACACCATATATTTT

D gene: -
clone size: once
J gene: TRBJ2-2
V gene: TRBV10-3
CDR3 protein: CAISLRQGSTGELFF
CDR3 DNA: TGTGCCATCAGCCTACGGCAGGGGTCAACCGGGGAGCTGTTTTTT

D gene: -
clone size: -
J gene: TRBJ1-2
V gene: TRBV5-4
CDR3 protein: CASSLPTGPGGYTF
CDR3 DNA: TGTGCCAGCAGCTTACCAACAGGGCCCGGGGGCTACACCTTC

D gene: TRBD1
clone size: -
J gene: TRBJ1-2
V gene: TRBV7-2
CDR3 protein: CASSFTGGQPAPYGYTF
CDR3 DNA: TGTGCCAGCAGCTTCACAGGGGGTCAACCGGCCCCATATGGCTACACCTTC

D gene: TRBD1
clone size: -
J gene: TRBJ1-1
V gene: TRBV4-2
CDR3 protein: CASSQELWTGNTEAFF
CDR3 DNA: TGTGCCAGCAGCCAAGAGCTATGGACAGGGAACACTGAAGCTTTCTTT

D gene: TRBD1
clone size: -
J gene: TRBJ1-1
V gene: TRBV2
CDR3 protein: CASREQGAQTEAFF
CDR3 DNA: TGTGCCAGCAGGGAACAGGGGGCGCAAACTGAAGCTTTCTTT

D gene: TRBD1
clone size: -
J gene: TRBJ1-4
V gene: TRBV28
CDR3 protein: CASSPYRTGGNEKLFF
CDR3 DNA: TGTGCCAGCAGTCCCTATCGGACAGGGGGTAATGAAAAACTGTTTTTT

D gene: TRBD2
clone size: once
J gene: TRBJ2-5
V gene: TRBV6-6
CDR3 protein: CASSGTSGGETQYF
CDR3 DNA: TGTGCCAGCAGTGGGACTAGCGGGGGGGAGACCCAGTACTTC